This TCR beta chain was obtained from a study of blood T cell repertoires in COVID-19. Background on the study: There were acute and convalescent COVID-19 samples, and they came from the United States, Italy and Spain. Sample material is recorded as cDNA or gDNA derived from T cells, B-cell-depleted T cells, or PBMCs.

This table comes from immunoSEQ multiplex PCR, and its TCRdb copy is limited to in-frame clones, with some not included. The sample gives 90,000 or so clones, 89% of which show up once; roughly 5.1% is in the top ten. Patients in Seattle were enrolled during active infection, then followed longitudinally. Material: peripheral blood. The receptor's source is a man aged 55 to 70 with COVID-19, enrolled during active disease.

The CDR3 DNA sequence: TGTGCCAGCAGCAAATTGGACAGCTCCCCATTACAATGGTACAATGAGCAGTTCTTC. Translation: CASSKLDSSPLQWYNEQFF. The chain joins TRBV21-1 to TRBJ2-1; TRBD1 was called by the table and not checked on the DNA. TRBV21-1 is flagged as a pseudogene. The CDR3 sequence is 19 residues long.